These T cell receptor beta chains were read from a single sample in a study of blood T cell repertoires in COVID-19. The table came from immunoSEQ multiplex PCR; TCRdb's copy has only in-frame clones and leaves some out. The top ten clones hold roughly a sixth of a sample with around 190,000 clones, approximately 90% of them seen once. Sequencing was carried out using peripheral blood. Receptor source: a man over 45 with COVID-19, enrolled during active disease. Both conserved end residues are trimmed from each CDR3.

14 | TRBV15 | ATSRPLAGGLSEQF
14 | TRBV6-6 | ASSRQAAATNEKLF
12 | TRBV14 | ASSQLAGMGEQY
15 | TRBV7-6 | ASSPRLPSGANNEQF
13 | TRBV28 | ASSLGGLRNQPQH
10 | TRBV29-1 | SSGKNTGELF
15 | TRBV28 | ASSFWGLAGGPGELF
9 | TRBV7-2 | ASSRSYEQY
12 | TRBV20-1 | SASYRESTDTQY
14 | TRBV28 | ASSPTRGLSTDTQY
13 | TRBV5-1 | ASSSRTGRLNEQF
12 | TRBV6-2/TRBV6-3 | ASSPPTGSYEQY
11 | TRBV7-2 | ASSLRQGDEQY
11 | TRBV12-3/TRBV12-4 | ASSSLRVGGYT
12 | TRBV30 | AWRQTGVNEKLF
9 | TRBV10-3 | AIRSVDTQY
12 | TRBV18 | ASSPQGGGNGYT
13 | TRBV9 | ASSARTGTSYEQY
15 | TRBV9 | ASSVDRGGVSYNEQF
15 | TRBV5-1 | ASSQGTSGRIQETQY
15 | TRBV23-1 | ASSQSSNSPRFETQY
13 | TRBV19 | ASSIDLGRQETQY
13 | TRBV27 | ASSHLPGRDYGYT
16 | TRBV15 | ATSRDRYWGQGEEKLF
13 | TRBV27 | ASTPAGVGTGELF
11 | TRBV2 | ASSGTAIETQY
14 | TRBV4-3 | ASSQDRGRGNYGYT
15 | TRBV6-2/TRBV6-3 | ASSLYGLAGGPVKQF